This is a list of T cell receptor beta chains from one sample in a study of radiation and T cells in renal cell carcinoma. The table came from immunoSEQ multiplex PCR; TCRdb's copy has only in-frame clones and leaves some out. The sample holds about 73,000 clones, approximately 87% seen once. The starting material was blood, obtained from a patient whose treatment included radiotherapy and nephrectomy. All receptors derive from a woman in her fifties or sixties with renal cell carcinoma. Each CDR3 is given without its conserved first and last residue. Each record gives: V gene, CDR3 protein.

V gene: TRBV4-1
CDR3 protein: ASSQGQISLTDTQY

V gene: TRBV19
CDR3 protein: ASRRLAGGSYNEQF

V gene: TRBV12-5
CDR3 protein: ASGHLDAGQSRANVLT

V gene: TRBV4-1
CDR3 protein: ASSQGLLTGANYGYT

V gene: TRBV28
CDR3 protein: ASRRQGAFEAF

V gene: TRBV15
CDR3 protein: ATSRDTGRYEQY

V gene: TRBV5-8
CDR3 protein: ASSLALGTEKSNYGYT

V gene: TRBV11-2
CDR3 protein: ASSQLTTRQGRMANEQF

V gene: TRBV11-3
CDR3 protein: ASRRRSGELF

V gene: TRBV7-9
CDR3 protein: ASSLTRTGGLKDTQY

V gene: TRBV4-1
CDR3 protein: ASSQVSTSYEQY

V gene: TRBV7-3
CDR3 protein: ASSLIFQSAGGNQPQH

V gene: TRBV14
CDR3 protein: ASSQDMVPGTQY

V gene: TRBV6-1
CDR3 protein: ASSEVGTNEKLF

V gene: TRBV19
CDR3 protein: ASSTTNEKLF

V gene: TRBV2
CDR3 protein: AIIVRRASYEQY

V gene: TRBV15
CDR3 protein: ATSRDVVDYGYT